What follows are 30 T cell receptor beta chains derived from one specimen sequenced in a study of molecular identifiers for immune sequencing clone quantification. TCRdb used MiXCR to reprocess the PCR reads, holding one entry per CDR3 protein. Of over 100,000 distinct CDR3 sequences listed, 35% were seen once; the top ten hold about 9.7%. Sequencing was carried out using naive CD8+ T cells from blood, with Jurkat cell RNA spiked in. Subset meaning: FACS-sorted CD8+CD4-CCR7+CD45RA+ naive T cells. These receptors were taken from a human donor in good health. Some libraries in this study had Jurkat cell RNA spiked in.

Of note for this clonotype: Germline and junction disagree at one end, which may indicate a read error. The chain uses TRBV6-2 or TRBV6-3 and TRBJ1-5; D remains unclear. This CDR3 is 14 amino acids long. Germline lookup yields CDR1 MNHEY and CDR2 SVGEGT. The CDR3 region is CASSYSIQYQPQQF. The DNA for the CDR3 is TGTGCCAGCAGTTACTCGATCCAGTATCAGCCCCAGCAATTT.

Notes on this clonotype: The CDR3 end shows no conserved phenylalanine or tryptophan, and so a read error is likely. The chain employs TRBV28 and TRBJ1-1; possibly TRBD1 for D (5 bases). The germline V and J ends were trimmed by 7 bases and 5 bases, with 11 bases remaining between them. The germline CDR1 and CDR2 sequences are MDHEN and SYDVKM. The CDR3 has 12 amino acids. CDR3 residues: CASTSDITEAFL. CDR3 in DNA: TGTGCCAGCACCTCGGACATAACTGAAGCTTTCCTT.

The chain couples TRBV9 to TRBJ2-7; 8 nucleotides align to TRBD1. The CDR3 length is 14 residues. The trim removed 3 bases at V and 7 bases at J, leaving 9 bases unmatched. From germline, CDR1 is SGDLS and CDR2 YYNGEE. CDR3 in amino acids: CASSAIDRGDEQYF. The DNA of the CDR3 is TGTGCCAGCAGCGCGATTGACAGGGGCGATGAGCAGTACTTC.

The chain joins TRBV11-2 to TRBJ2-1, with D possibly being TRBD1 (6 bases). Germline CDR1 and CDR2: SGHAT and FQNNGV. This CDR3 comprises 13 residues. Trimming shortened V by 4 bases and J by 5 bases, and 9 bases separated the two germline ends. The CDR3 DNA reads as TGTGCCAGCAGCTCTTGGGACAACAATGAGCAGTTCTTC. Protein: CASSSWDNNEQFF.

The chain recombines TRBV4-3 with TRBJ2-1; TRBD2 might be the D (5 bases). The CDR3 sequence is 18 residues long. The germline V gene has CDR1 LGHNA and CDR2 YSLEER. V was clipped by 1 base and J by 5 bases, with 21 bases between them. In DNA form, the CDR3 reads TGCGCCAGCAGCCAAGTTTGGGGTTACATAGCGCGGGACAATGAGCAGTTCTTC. Translation gives CASSQVWGYIARDNEQFF.

This clonotype was seen at least ten times. This CDR3 reads CASSLGGRRNQPQHF. The CDR3 DNA reads TGTGCCAGCAGTTTGGGAGGAAGGAGAAATCAGCCCCAGCATTTT. The V gene is TRBV28, the J gene TRBJ1-5, with D uncertain. V lost 3 bases to trimming and J lost 4 bases, with 13 bases between them. The CDR3 covers 15 residues. Germline CDR1 MDHEN, CDR2 SYDVKM. The variable domain in full, completed from reference TRBV28 and TRBJ1-5, reads DVKVTQSSRYLVKRTGEKVFLECVQDMDHENMFWYRQDPGLGLRLIYFSYDVKMKEKGDIPEGYSVSREKKERFSLILESASTNQTSMYLCASSLGGRRNQPQHFGDGTRLSIL.

Remarks on this clonotype: A read error may be the cause here, since a much bigger clone is one base away. This rearrangement joins TRBV29-1 to TRBJ2-3, with TRBD2 matching 11 bases. The CDR3 sequence is 15 residues long. V gave up 2 bases and J gave up 3 bases; unmatched junction bases: 4. CDR1 and CDR2 from the germline V gene are SQVTM and ANQGSEA. CDR3 sequence reads: CSVEIRLAGTDTQYF. The CDR3, as DNA: TGCAGCGTTGAAATAAGACTAGCGGGAACAGATACGCAGTATTTT.

This clonotype was picked up a small number of times. The chain employs TRBV27 and TRBJ1-6, with 7 bases that match TRBD1. This CDR3 comprises 14 residues. V lost 10 bases to trimming and J lost 9 bases; unmatched junction nucleotides: 12. Germline V gene data show CDR1 as MNHEY and CDR2 as SMNVEV (reference sequence). The CDR3 sequence is CATSETGAGSPLHF. Written as DNA, the CDR3 is TGTGCCACCTCGGAAACAGGGGCGGGTTCACCCCTCCACTTT.

This clonotype was counted only a few times. This chain uses TRBV28 with TRBJ2-7; 10 bases are a match to TRBD2. The V gene's germline CDR1 is MDHEN and CDR2 SYDVKM. Trimming at V came to 5 bases and at J to 3 bases, leaving 7 bases not matched to a gene. The CDR3 length is 15 residues. The CDR3 DNA follows: TGTGCCAGCAGTCAAGGACTAGCGGATCACTACGAGCAGTACTTC. Translated: CASSQGLADHYEQYF.

The sample holds a few counts of this clonotype. The rearrangement links TRBV4-2 to TRBJ1-5; possible D gene TRBD1, 5 bases. Trimming cost V 1 base and J 0 bases, with 16 bases left between them. Germline values: CDR1 LGHNA, CDR2 YNFKEQ. The CDR3 has 18 residues. This CDR3 is CASSQGTGTYDSNQPQHF. The CDR3 region has the DNA TGTGCCAGCAGCCAAGGCACCGGGACTTACGATAGCAATCAGCCCCAGCATTTT.

The genes are TRBV13 and TRBJ2-3, with 14 bases matching TRBD2. Germline lookup yields CDR1 PRHDT and CDR2 FYEKMQ (reference sequence). J gave up 2 bases and V 5 bases, and 3 bases lay outside the gene matches. CDR3 length equals 16 residues. CDR3 in DNA: TGTGCCAGCAGCAGGGGACTAGCGGGAGACACAGATACGCAGTATTTT. This codes for CASSRGLAGDTDTQYF.

As regards this clonotype: The conserved closing phenylalanine or tryptophan is absent in this CDR3, likely reflecting a read error. This rearrangement joins TRBV7-9 to TRBJ1-6; no definite D call. The V end lost 7 bases, the J end lost 12 bases, and 19 bases lay between the germline ends. Germline CDR1 SEHNR, CDR2 FQNEAQ (reference sequence). This CDR3 is 14 amino acids long. The CDR3 DNA reads as TGTGCCAGCACCCAGCTTGCCGACGTGGGACCCCTCCACTGT. This gives the protein CASTQLADVGPLHC.

This clonotype was counted at least ten times. The V gene is TRBV29-1, the J gene TRBJ2-1, with 7 bases aligning to TRBD2. Germline-derived CDR1 and CDR2 are SQVTM and ANQGSEA. The CDR3 is 12 residues long. The junction had 9 bases not matched to a gene; V was cut back by 7 bases and J by 9 bases. The CDR3 spells CSGVPSGSEQFF. CDR3 nucleotide sequence: TGCAGCGGGGTACCTAGCGGTAGTGAGCAGTTCTTC.

Turning to this clonotype: Mismatch with germline at one junction end may stem from a read error. The chain recombines TRBV9 with TRBJ2-7; 7 bases agree with TRBD2. Germline CDR1 reads SGDLS; CDR2 reads YYNGEE. There are 16 residues in the CDR3. The CDR3 DNA sequence: TGTGCCAGCTGCGTAACTGGGGAGGGTTGGGTATCCGAGCAGTACTTC. Protein sequence: CASCVTGEGWVSEQYF.

The gene calls are TRBV12-3 or TRBV12-4 and TRBJ2-1, with D unresolved. The CDR3 is made up of 12 amino acids. Deletions cut 3 bases from V and 6 bases from J, with 6 bases between. The CDR3 loop is CASSFGPNEQFF. The CDR3 DNA reads as TGTGCCAGCAGTTTCGGGCCCAATGAGCAGTTCTTC.

This clonotype was seen at least ten times. The chain has TRBV13 and TRBJ1-1; a possible D gene is TRBD1 (6 bases). V was pared by 7 bases and J by 5 bases, with 20 bases between. There are 15 residues in the CDR3. Germline V gives CDR1 PRHDT, CDR2 FYEKMQ (reference sequence). The CDR3 sequence is CASTMGGYKRTEAFF. The CDR3 region has the DNA TGTGCCAGCACCATGGGGGGCTATAAGAGGACTGAAGCTTTCTTT.

V and J are TRBV5-6 and TRBJ1-5; possible D gene TRBD1, 5 bases. V was cut by 0 bases and J by 0 bases, with 16 bases left in between. Germline CDR1 is SGHDT and CDR2 is YYEEEE. This CDR3 comprises 18 residues. The CDR3 nucleotides read TGTGCCAGCAGCTTGGGGAGGGAGGGGTCGTATAGCAATCAGCCCCAGCATTTT. Its protein is CASSLGREGSYSNQPQHF. The variable domain in full, completed from reference TRBV5-6 and TRBJ1-5, reads DAGVTQSPTHLIKTRGQQVTLRCSPKSGHDTVSWYQQALGQGPQFIFQYYEEEERQRGNFPDRFSGHQFPNYSSELNVNALLLGDSALYLCASSLGREGSYSNQPQHFGDGTRLSIL.

The chain employs TRBV20-1 and TRBJ2-1; the D is unclear. V lost 6 bases and J 2 bases, leaving 14 bases between the germline ends. The CDR3 length is 14 residues. Germline-derived CDR1 and CDR2 are DFQATT and SNEGSKA (reference sequence). In DNA, the CDR3 is TGCAGTGCACCACACTATGCCCCCTACAATGAGCAGTTCTTC. Translated, it gives CSAPHYAPYNEQFF.

The chain combines TRBV29-1 with TRBJ2-4; the D is unclear. Per the germline V gene, CDR1 is SQVTM and CDR2 is ANQGSEA. There are 15 residues in the CDR3. The germline V and J ends were trimmed by 1 base and 2 bases, with 12 bases remaining between them. This CDR3 reads CSVEALRGSKNIQYF. In DNA form, the CDR3 reads TGCAGCGTTGAAGCGCTGAGAGGTTCCAAAAACATTCAGTACTTC.

This clonotype was counted only a few times. CDR3 bases: TGTGCCAGCAGTTCCTACCCGGGACAGGTTAATCCGGCCAAAAACATTCAGTACTTC. Protein: CASSSYPGQVNPAKNIQYF. This sequence joins TRBV28 and TRBJ2-4; 8 nucleotides line up with TRBD1. J was trimmed by 1 base and V by 4 bases; bases with no gene match: 15. Germline lookup yields CDR1 MDHEN and CDR2 SYDVKM. The CDR3 sequence is 19 residues long.

This clonotype was seen only a few times. The rearrangement joins TRBV25-1 to TRBJ2-7; a weak D match, TRBD1 (6 bases). Germline CDR1 MGHDK, CDR2 SYGVNS. There are 15 residues in the CDR3. Trimming took off 1 base at V and 3 bases at J, with 13 bases between the two ends. CDR3 amino acids: CASSESQGTFYEQYF. The CDR3 DNA reads as TGTGCCAGCAGTGAATCCCAGGGGACATTCTACGAGCAGTACTTC.

This clonotype was recorded a few times. The chain uses TRBV12-3 or TRBV12-4 and TRBJ2-7; D may match TRBD1 or TRBD2 (6 bases each). V lost 2 bases to trimming and J lost 7 bases, with 15 bases between them. CDR3 length: 14 amino acids. CDR3 loop: CASSLFRGQGEQYF. As DNA, the CDR3 is TGTGCCAGCAGTTTATTTCGGGGGCAAGGAGAGCAGTACTTC.

This rearrangement joins TRBV20-1 to TRBJ2-1; D gene ambiguous. Germline-derived CDR1 and CDR2 are DFQATT and SNEGSKA (reference sequence). The CDR3 runs 14 residues. Trimming removed 4 bases at V and 3 bases at J, with 13 bases between. The CDR3 DNA reads as TGCAGTGCTAAACCCCCCCCTAACTACAATGAGCAGTTCTTC. This codes for CSAKPPPNYNEQFF.

V gene TRBV12-3 or TRBV12-4 combines with J gene TRBJ2-2; 7 bases map to TRBD2. Losses at the gene ends were 4 bases for V and 7 bases for J; bases not matched to a gene: 9. This CDR3 is 15 amino acids long. CDR3 in DNA: TGTGCCAGCAGTTCTCCCGGACTAGGTGGCGGGGAGCTGTTTTTT. This translates into CASSSPGLGGGELFF.

The chain employs TRBV7-9 and TRBJ2-3; no reliable D call. V shed 1 base and J shed 5 bases, with 13 bases lying between them. The CDR3 length is 15 residues. The germline gives CDR1 SEHNR, CDR2 FQNEAQ (reference sequence). The CDR3 nucleotides are TGTGCCAGCAGCTTAGAACGGTGGGCCGGAGATACGCAGTATTTT. As protein: CASSLERWAGDTQYF.

The chain joins TRBV27 to TRBJ1-1; D is unresolved. Deletions cut 1 base from V and 12 bases from J, with 15 bases between. The CDR3 consists of 13 residues. Germline CDR1 is MNHEY and CDR2 is SMNVEV (reference sequence). The CDR3 protein is CASSLLKGFGTFF. For the CDR3, the DNA is TGTGCCAGCAGTTTATTAAAAGGGTTTGGAACTTTCTTT.

This clonotype was seen a handful of times. The chain recombines TRBV6-6 with TRBJ2-5, with 10 bases that match TRBD2. The germline V gene encodes CDR1 MNHNY and CDR2 SVGAGI (reference sequence). The V and J ends lost 4 bases and 5 bases, in that order; junction bases with no gene match: 4. The CDR3 contains 14 residues. The CDR3 loop reads CASSSGTSVETQYF. CDR3 nucleotide sequence: TGTGCCAGCAGTTCGGGGACTAGCGTGGAGACCCAGTACTTC.

This chain connects TRBV2 to TRBJ2-7, with 12 positions matching TRBD2. Per the germline V gene, CDR1 is SNHLY and CDR2 is FYNNEI. The length of the CDR3 is 16 residues. Trimming at V came to 1 base and at J to 6 bases, leaving 7 bases not matched to a gene. The CDR3 protein is CASSEELAGGRSEQYF. The CDR3 coding sequence is TGTGCCAGCAGTGAAGAACTAGCGGGAGGTCGCAGCGAGCAGTACTTC. The full variable domain, with the rest looked up from reference TRBV2 and TRBJ2-7, is EPEVTQTPSHQVTQMGQEVILRCVPISNHLYFYWYRQILGQKVEFLVSFYNNEISEKSEIFDDQFSVERPDGSNFTLKIRSTKLEDSAMYFCASSEELAGGRSEQYFGPGTRLTVT.

This clonotype was found many times. The rearrangement links TRBV7-9 to TRBJ2-3, with D maybe TRBD2 (6 bases). Germline values: CDR1 SEHNR, CDR2 FQNEAQ (reference sequence). V lost 2 bases to trimming and J lost 0 bases, with 12 bases between them. CDR3 length equals 16 residues. The CDR3 DNA follows: TGTGCCAGCAGCTTATCGCTAGCGCGGAGCACAGATACGCAGTATTTT. Protein product: CASSLSLARSTDTQYF.

This clonotype was picked up a small number of times. The chain joins TRBV7-8 to TRBJ1-1, with D maybe TRBD1 (6 bases). Trimming took off 4 bases at V and 5 bases at J, with 11 bases between the two ends. This CDR3 has 13 amino acids. Germline V lookup: CDR1 SGHVS, CDR2 FQNEAQ. CDR3: CASSSYRVTEAFF. The CDR3, as DNA: TGTGCCAGCAGCTCCTACAGGGTTACTGAAGCTTTCTTT.